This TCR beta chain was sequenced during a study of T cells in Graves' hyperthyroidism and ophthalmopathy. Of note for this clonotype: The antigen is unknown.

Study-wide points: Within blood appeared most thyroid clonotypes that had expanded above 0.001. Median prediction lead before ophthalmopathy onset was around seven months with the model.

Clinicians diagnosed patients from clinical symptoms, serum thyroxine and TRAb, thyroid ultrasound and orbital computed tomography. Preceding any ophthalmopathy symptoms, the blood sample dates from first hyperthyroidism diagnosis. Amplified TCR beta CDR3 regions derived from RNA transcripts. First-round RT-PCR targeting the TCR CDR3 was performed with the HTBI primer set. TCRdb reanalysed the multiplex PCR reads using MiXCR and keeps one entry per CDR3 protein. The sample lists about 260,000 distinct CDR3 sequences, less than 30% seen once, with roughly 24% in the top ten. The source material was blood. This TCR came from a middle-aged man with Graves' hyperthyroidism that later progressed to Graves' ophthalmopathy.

The CDR3 sequence: CSASLGQGYEQYF. The CDR3 DNA follows: TGCAGTGCTTCTCTTGGACAGGGCTACGAGCAGTACTTC. V usage is TRBV20-1 and J usage is TRBJ2-7; TRBD1 aligns across 8 bases. In germline, CDR1 is DFQATT, CDR2 SNEGSKA (reference sequence). V gave up 5 bases and J gave up 3 bases; unmatched junction bases: 6. The CDR3 sequence is 13 residues long.